This T cell receptor beta chain is from a study of cytomegalovirus exposure and HLA in healthy donors. Study outcomes and limitations: Most TCR sequences proved rare, with some public TCRs found in many donors. Most of the CMV-associated TCR beta chains (in a later analysis) appeared to be HLA-restricted. It is likely that the observed cluster of highly shared sequence variants was a sequencing artifact. In vitro checks showed that a few CMV-associated chains really do target CMV antigens.

V lost 1 base and J lost 3; bases outside the gene matches: 20. The CDR3 totals 21 residues. Germline CDR1 MGHRA, CDR2 YSYEKL. Both 60 Vbeta primers and 13 Jbeta primers went into the PCR. Assay: immunoSEQ multiplex PCR; the TCRdb copy retains only in-frame clones and omits some. This sample carries about 90,000 clones, 65% to 85% of them seen once, and the ten largest clones take around 20%. On this clone: The antigen is undetermined.

The sample comprised PBMCs. This TCR derives from a woman between 55 and 75 years old in good health and CMV-seropositive. The chain links TRBV4-1 to TRBJ2-1; 8 bases align to TRBD1. The CDR3, as DNA: TGCGCCAGCAGCCAAGGTCTTAAGGGGACAGGTACCATAACCTTCTACAATGAGCAGTTCTTC. It codes for CASSQGLKGTGTITFYNEQFF.